This is a list of T cell receptor beta chains from one sample in a study of shared clonotypes between healthy human individuals. Clones were read by immunoSEQ multiplex PCR, and TCRdb kept only the in-frame ones, dropping some. The repertoire holds roughly 1.4 million clones, approximately 98.5% seen once, with around 0.33% in the top ten. Material for sequencing was naive CD4+ T cells sorted from blood. The receptors originated from a man aged 25 to 40 in good health. Both conserved end residues are part of each CDR3. D genes are given only for firm matches. Where a row states a size, it is once, few, many or the class of an expanded clone; other rows omit it.

abundance	j_gene	v_gene	d_gene	CDR3aa	CDR3nt
.	TRBJ1-1	TRBV2	.	CASNRDGRENRAFF	TGTGCCAGCAACCGGGACGGGAGAGAAAACAGGGCTTTCTTT
.	TRBJ2-7	TRBV5-6	.	CASSPMGRTNYEQYF	TGTGCCAGCAGCCCCATGGGGCGGACGAACTACGAGCAGTACTTC
.	TRBJ2-7	TRBV15	.	CATSRERPGRTFYEQYF	TGTGCCACCAGCAGAGAACGCCCGGGACGGACTTTCTACGAGCAGTACTTC
.	TRBJ1-5	TRBV7-9	.	CASSLGSGSGPQHF	TGTGCCAGCAGCTTAGGTTCAGGGTCCGGGCCCCAGCATTTT
.	TRBJ2-3	TRBV5-1	.	CASRTTDTQYF	TGCGCCAGCAGGACGACAGATACGCAGTATTTT
.	TRBJ2-5	TRBV15	TRBD2	CATSRRTSGYQETQYF	TGTGCCACCAGCCGTCGGACTAGCGGGTACCAAGAGACCCAGTACTTC
.	TRBJ2-1	TRBV19	TRBD2	CASSIGTRNNEQFF	TGTGCCAGTAGTATTGGGACTAGAAACAATGAGCAGTTCTTC
.	TRBJ2-7	TRBV7-9	TRBD2	CASSPGGLYEQYF	TGTGCCAGCAGCCCGGGGGGTTTGTACGAGCAGTACTTC
.	TRBJ2-7	TRBV5-6	TRBD2	CASSLAGTSVYEQYF	TGTGCCAGCAGCTTGGCCGGGACTAGCGTATACGAGCAGTACTTC
.	TRBJ2-5	TRBV7-9	.	CASSLAPGRGETQYF	TGTGCCAGCAGCTTAGCGCCCGGGCGGGGAGAGACCCAGTACTTC
once	TRBJ1-3	TRBV30	.	CAWSKPETIYF	TGTGCCTGGAGTAAGCCCGAGACCATATATTTT
.	TRBJ1-1	TRBV5-1	.	CASSLDRVNTEAFF	TGCGCCAGCAGCTTGGATAGAGTGAACACTGAAGCTTTCTTT
.	TRBJ1-2	TRBV19	.	CASRLDTLYGYTF	TGTGCCAGTAGACTCGACACGCTCTATGGCTACACCTTC
.	TRBJ1-1	TRBV19	.	CASSIGLDTNTEAFF	TGTGCCAGTAGTATAGGCCTAGACACGAACACTGAAGCTTTCTTT
once	TRBJ1-1	TRBV29-1	.	CSVEGRLVNTEAFF	TGCAGCGTTGAGGGGAGGCTGGTGAACACTGAAGCTTTCTTT
.	TRBJ2-7	TRBV6-5	TRBD2	CASSYSGLADYEQYF	TGTGCCAGCAGTTACTCGGGACTAGCGGACTACGAGCAGTACTTC
.	TRBJ2-5	TRBV18	TRBD1	CASSPDRGRETQYF	TGTGCCAGCTCACCTGACAGGGGGCGGGAGACCCAGTACTTC
.	TRBJ2-3	TRBV10-1	.	CASSGQLTDTQYF	TGCGCCAGCAGCGGACAGCTCACAGATACGCAGTATTTT
.	TRBJ2-5	TRBV5-1	TRBD1	CASSLSRQGQETQYF	TGCGCCAGCAGCTTGAGCAGACAGGGCCAAGAGACCCAGTACTTC
.	TRBJ1-3	TRBV28	.	CASSPWMRGRSGNTIYF	TGTGCCAGCAGTCCATGGATGCGGGGTCGCTCTGGAAACACCATATATTTT
.	TRBJ2-7	TRBV30	.	CAWSWGPSYEQYF	TGTGCCTGGAGTTGGGGGCCTAGCTACGAGCAGTACTTC
.	TRBJ2-1	TRBV10-1	.	CASSPDSLTYNEQFF	TGCGCCAGCAGTCCGGACAGCCTTACTTACAATGAGCAGTTCTTC
.	TRBJ1-2	TRBV5-4	TRBD1	CASSARQGVDYGYTF	TGTGCCAGCAGCGCAAGACAGGGGGTCGACTATGGCTACACCTTC
once	TRBJ1-5	TRBV20-1	.	CSARFGQPQHF	TGCAGTGCTAGGTTCGGTCAGCCCCAGCATTTT
.	TRBJ1-1	TRBV18	TRBD1	CASSLGTDTEAFF	TGTGCCAGCTCACTCGGGACAGACACTGAAGCTTTCTTT
.	TRBJ1-1	TRBV19	TRBD1	CASSWAGGVTEAFF	TGTGCCAGTAGTTGGGCAGGGGGCGTCACTGAAGCTTTCTTT
.	TRBJ2-1	TRBV29-1	.	CSVGGVVVNEQFF	TGCAGCGTTGGGGGTGTAGTGGTCAATGAGCAGTTCTTC
.	TRBJ2-2	TRBV5-1	.	CASSHRQVAPGELFF	TGCGCCAGCAGCCACCGTCAGGTCGCTCCCGGGGAGCTGTTTTTT
.	TRBJ2-5	TRBV20-1	.	CSGTPQETQYF	TGCAGTGGGACACCCCAAGAGACCCAGTACTTC
.	TRBJ1-2	TRBV7-8	.	CASSLASTSDNWGRDYGYTF	TGTGCCAGCAGCTTAGCCTCAACCTCTGACAACTGGGGGCGAGACTATGGCTACACCTTC
.	TRBJ2-2	TRBV7-9	TRBD1	CASSARDRVVAFELFF	TGTGCCAGCAGCGCCCGGGACAGGGTAGTCGCGTTCGAGCTGTTTTTT
.	TRBJ2-2	TRBV2	TRBD1	CASRRQGANTGELFF	TGTGCCAGCAGACGACAGGGGGCAAACACCGGGGAGCTGTTTTTT
.	TRBJ1-2	TRBV29-1	.	CSVFGYGYTF	TGCAGCGTTTTCGGCTATGGCTACACCTTC
.	TRBJ1-1	TRBV4-3	.	CASSQVPRNTEAFF	TGCGCCAGCAGCCAAGTTCCTAGGAACACTGAAGCTTTCTTT
.	TRBJ2-7	TRBV7-6	TRBD2	CASSLASGVASGRAYEQYF	TGTGCCAGCAGCTTAGCCTCCGGTGTTGCTAGCGGGAGGGCCTACGAGCAGTACTTC
.	TRBJ1-1	TRBV7-7	.	CASSLQGNTEAFF	TGTGCTAGCAGCCTACAGGGGAACACTGAAGCTTTCTTT
.	TRBJ2-5	TRBV5-1	.	CASSLGLTEETQYF	TGCGCCAGCAGCTTGGGTTTGACTGAGGAGACCCAGTACTTC
.	TRBJ2-5	TRBV5-4	.	CASSFGLVETQYF	TGTGCCAGCAGCTTCGGCCTAGTAGAGACCCAGTACTTC
.	TRBJ2-3	TRBV4-3	TRBD2	CASSQDKRGTQYF	TGCGCCAGCAGCCAAGATAAGCGGGGTACGCAGTATTTT
.	TRBJ2-2	TRBV13	.	CASSFGGELFF	TGTGCCAGCAGCTTTGGCGGGGAGCTGTTTTTT
.	TRBJ2-1	TRBV4-1	TRBD2	CASSLTGTSGRRNEQFF	TGCGCCAGCAGCCTAACAGGGACTAGCGGGAGAAGGAATGAGCAGTTCTTC
.	TRBJ1-5	TRBV11-2	.	CASSYFPRGRGNQPQHF	TGTGCCAGCAGCTACTTCCCCCGGGGGAGAGGCAATCAGCCCCAGCATTTT
.	TRBJ1-4	TRBV27	.	CASRPNQGTNEKLFF	TGTGCCAGCAGACCGAACCAGGGAACTAATGAAAAACTGTTTTTT
.	TRBJ2-7	TRBV7-2	.	CASSLDGGGVTYEQYF	TGTGCCAGCAGCTTAGATGGGGGCGGGGTAACCTACGAGCAGTACTTC
.	TRBJ2-7	TRBV2	.	CASCRDGYEQYF	TGTGCCAGCTGCCGGGACGGTTACGAGCAGTACTTC
.	TRBJ2-1	TRBV4-3	.	CASSQGTLLSYNEQFF	TGCGCCAGCAGCCAAGGGACTCTCCTCTCCTACAATGAGCAGTTCTTC
once	TRBJ2-1	TRBV4-1	TRBD2	CASSQEGGGRGLPYNEQFF	TGCGCCAGCAGCCAAGAAGGAGGCGGGAGGGGCCTACCCTACAATGAGCAGTTCTTC
.	TRBJ2-3	TRBV7-2	TRBD2	CASSIAVGRAPDTQYF	TGTGCCAGCAGCATAGCGGTCGGGAGGGCCCCAGATACGCAGTATTTT
.	TRBJ2-7	TRBV7-9	.	CASSTQEAGEQYF	TGTGCCAGCAGCACACAGGAGGCGGGCGAGCAGTACTTC
.	TRBJ1-1	TRBV6-1	.	CASSEVRKVGEAFF	TGTGCCAGCAGTGAAGTCAGGAAGGTCGGTGAAGCTTTCTTT